This TCR beta chain was obtained from a study of T cell repertoires in cytomegalovirus infection. Study context: Both CMV infection and a matching HLA type were indicated by public TCR beta signatures. Notes on the study in general: Dominating the ex vivo response were HLA-C-restricted CMV-specific TCR beta clonotypes. Based on cumulative public TCR beta family frequency, carriers of CMV plus the relevant HLA were identified.

This CDR3 is 18 amino acids long. Trimming left V 4 bases short and J 3 bases short, with 22 bases between. The V gene's germline CDR1 is SGHDN and CDR2 FVKESK. One entry per CDR3 protein, called by TCRdb with MiXCR from the reads. This sample yields approximately 500,000 distinct CDR3 sequences, of which approximately 10% are seen a single time; about 9.4% belongs to the top ten. In the case of this clonotype: Its antigen is not known.

The receptor's source is a human donor in good health (CMV status not recorded). Some clones in this sample may be carry-over from other donors' samples. Sequencing was carried out using PBMCs. The chain couples TRBV14 to TRBJ2-1, with TRBD2 as a possible D gene (6 bases). The CDR3 DNA follows: TGTGCCAGCAGCCTCCACCGGGGGAGCGGACCCGTCTACAATGAGCAGTTCTTC. It codes for CASSLHRGSGPVYNEQFF.